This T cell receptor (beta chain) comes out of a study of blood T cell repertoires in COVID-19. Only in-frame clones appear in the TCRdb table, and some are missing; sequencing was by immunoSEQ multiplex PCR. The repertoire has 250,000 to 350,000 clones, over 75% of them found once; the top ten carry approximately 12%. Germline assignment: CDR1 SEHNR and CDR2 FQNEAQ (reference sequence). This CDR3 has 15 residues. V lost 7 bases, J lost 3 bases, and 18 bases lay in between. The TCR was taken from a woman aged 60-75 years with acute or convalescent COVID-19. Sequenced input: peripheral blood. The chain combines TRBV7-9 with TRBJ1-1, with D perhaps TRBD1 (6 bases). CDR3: CASNDAPDRYTEAFF. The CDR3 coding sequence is TGTGCCAGCAACGACGCCCCGGACAGATACACTGAAGCTTTCTTT.